This T cell receptor beta chain was recovered during a study of T-cell memory formation after mild COVID-19. TCRdb re-derived calls from the 5' RACE reads in MiXCR, one entry per CDR3 protein. The sample consists of 250,000 to 300,000 distinct CDR3 sequences, around 15% of them appearing once. This CDR3 is built from 11 residues. V shed 3 bases and J shed 10 bases, with 11 bases lying between them. Germline CDR1 SQVTM, CDR2 ANQGSEA. The sequenced sample was PBMCs or a T cell subset sorted from them (not recorded which). This TCR derives from a man younger than 35 who had mild COVID-19 (a few samples of this study predate the infection). Cell type and time point are not known. The chain has TRBV29-1 and TRBJ2-3; D gene ambiguous. In nucleotides, the CDR3 is TGCAGCGTTGATTTCGGGCCAGCGCAGTATTTT. It yields the protein CSVDFGPAQYF.